This T cell receptor beta chain was identified during a study of tissue T cells after allogeneic stem cell transplantation. Regarding the study as a whole: Sampling depth was limited, and the cohort was small and clinically varied. Within patients, tissue anatomy strongly shaped TCR repertoire composition.

The V segment lost 5 bases and the J segment 0 bases; nucleotides outside the gene matches: 5. This CDR3 has 15 amino acids. CDR1 and CDR2 from the germline V gene are SNHLY and FYNGKV (reference sequence). As for this clone: Its antigen remains unidentified. Germline and genes: mouse. Read sequence stops 1 residue before the CDR3 end, and the germline J gene provides the missing end.

TCRdb's table, derived via immunoSEQ multiplex PCR, lists solely in-frame clones and lacks some. Among roughly 7,700 clones listed, around 40% were seen once. As to time point: mouse harvest day 7 after allogeneic transplant. Each mouse received 10^7 T-cell-depleted marrow cells plus 10^6 splenic CD5+ T cells by tail vein. Tissues came from B6→BALB/c major-mismatch GVHD mice at day 7 or 14. Sequencing input: skin. The chain joins TRBV3 to TRBJ2-3, with 7 bases aligning to TRBD2. This sequence was found in a female BALB/c mouse given C57BL/6 T cells with graft-versus-host disease after an allogeneic hematopoietic cell transplant. CDR3 sequence: CASSRWGSSAETLYF. CDR3 DNA (partial): TGTGCCAGCAGCCGCTGGGGGTCTAGTGCAGAAACGCTGTAT.